The 2 T cell receptor beta chains below were found in one sample sequenced in a study of blood T cells in healthy people across ages. The use of a sample-barcoded 5' primer and a J-beta primer mix characterized a second PCR of roughly 7 to 11 cycles. MiXCR, run by TCRdb on the 5' RACE reads, gives a single entry per CDR3 protein. This table holds around 1,000,000 distinct CDR3 sequences, around 27% found once. This same sample was also taken into another study, of T cells of mothers and their children.

Sequencing input: blood. Every receptor here comes from a girl between 2 and 10 years old in good health.

The chain carries TRBV10-2 and TRBJ2-2, with D possibly being TRBD2 (6 bases). The CDR3 runs to 13 residues. The germline V and J ends were trimmed by 10 bases and 3 bases, with 12 bases remaining between them. Looked up from germline, CDR1 is WSHSY and CDR2 is SAAADI. The CDR3 coding sequence is TGCGCCACTAGGGACTCCTACACCGGGGAGCTGTTTTTT. This encodes CATRDSYTGELFF.

The chain joins TRBV6-2 or TRBV6-3 to TRBJ2-5; 7 positions match TRBD1. The CDR3 is 16 amino acids. V was clipped by 8 bases and J by 3 bases; unmatched bases: 15. The germline CDR1 and CDR2 sequences are MNHEY and SVGEGT. The CDR3 DNA is TGTGCCAGCCAAGCAGTAAGGGGACAGAAAAAAGAGACCCAGTACTTC. Encoded protein: CASQAVRGQKKETQYF.